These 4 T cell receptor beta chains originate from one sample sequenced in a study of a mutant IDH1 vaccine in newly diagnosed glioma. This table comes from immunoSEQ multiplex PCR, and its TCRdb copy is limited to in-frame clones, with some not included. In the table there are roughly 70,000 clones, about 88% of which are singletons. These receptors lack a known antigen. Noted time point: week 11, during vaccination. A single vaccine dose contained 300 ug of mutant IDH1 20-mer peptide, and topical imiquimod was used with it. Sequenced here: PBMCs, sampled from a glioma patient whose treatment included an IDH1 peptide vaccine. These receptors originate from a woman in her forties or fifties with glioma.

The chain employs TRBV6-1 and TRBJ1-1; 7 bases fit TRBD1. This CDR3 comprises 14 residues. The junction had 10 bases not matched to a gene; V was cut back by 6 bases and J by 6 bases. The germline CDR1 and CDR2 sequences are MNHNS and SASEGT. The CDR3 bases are TGTGCCAGCAGGTACGCAGGGGGGCAGCCTGAAGCTTTCTTT. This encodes CASRYAGGQPEAFF.

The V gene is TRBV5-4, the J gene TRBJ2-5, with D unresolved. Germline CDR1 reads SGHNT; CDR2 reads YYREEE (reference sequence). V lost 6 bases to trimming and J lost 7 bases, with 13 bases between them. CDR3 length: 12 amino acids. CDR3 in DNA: TGTGCCAGCACCACTGATTGGGGGACCCAGTACTTC. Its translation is CASTTDWGTQYF.

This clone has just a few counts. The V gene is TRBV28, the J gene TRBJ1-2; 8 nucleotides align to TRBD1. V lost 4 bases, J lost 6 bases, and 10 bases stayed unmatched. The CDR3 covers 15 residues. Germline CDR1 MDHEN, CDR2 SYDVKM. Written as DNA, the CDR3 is TGTGCCAGCAGTTGGGGACAGGTTTACCGGCATGGCTACACCTTC. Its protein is CASSWGQVYRHGYTF.

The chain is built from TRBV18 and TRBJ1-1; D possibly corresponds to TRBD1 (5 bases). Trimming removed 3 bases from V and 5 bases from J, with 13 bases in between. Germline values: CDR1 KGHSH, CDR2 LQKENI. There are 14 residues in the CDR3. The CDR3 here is CASSPLNGGTEAFF. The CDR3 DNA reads TGTGCCAGCTCACCGTTAAACGGGGGAACTGAAGCTTTCTTT.